The T cell receptor beta chain under discussion was sequenced for a study of blood T cell repertoires in COVID-19. Study in general: Specimens from acute and convalescent COVID-19 originated in the United States, Italy and Spain. Nucleic acid was either cDNA or gDNA, and it came from T cells, B-cell-depleted T cells, or PBMCs.

Seattle participants joined during active infection and were tracked over time. CDR1 and CDR2 (germline): SGHRS, YFSETQ. Germline trimming cut 0 bases from V and 5 bases from J; bases unmatched to any gene: 2. This CDR3 comprises 15 residues. Per the study methods: For nucleated cells, counts were estimated from reference gene primer amplification. The protocol was immunoSEQ multiplex PCR, while the TCRdb copy is restricted to in-frame clones and leaves out a portion. The V and J calls and the clone size are those of that table, but D and trimming were determined from the DNA. The sample has tens of thousands of clones, roughly 70% seen once.

The sequencing sample was made of peripheral blood. The receptor was isolated from a man in his 70s with COVID-19, enrolled during active disease. The chain combines TRBV5-1 with TRBJ2-3, with TRBD1 identical over 11 bases. CDR3 nucleotide sequence: TGCGCCAGCAGCTTGGAGGGACAGGGGGTAGATACGCAGTATTTT. Its protein product is CASSLEGQGVDTQYF.